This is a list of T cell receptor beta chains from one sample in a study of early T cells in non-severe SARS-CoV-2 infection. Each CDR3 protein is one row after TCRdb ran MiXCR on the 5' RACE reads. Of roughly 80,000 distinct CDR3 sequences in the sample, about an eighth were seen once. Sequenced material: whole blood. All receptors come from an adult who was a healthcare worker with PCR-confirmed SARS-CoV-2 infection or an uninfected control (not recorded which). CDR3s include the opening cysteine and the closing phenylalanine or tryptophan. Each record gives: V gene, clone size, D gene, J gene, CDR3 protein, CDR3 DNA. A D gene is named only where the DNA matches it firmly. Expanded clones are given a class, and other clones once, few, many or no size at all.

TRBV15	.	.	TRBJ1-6	CATSRGEGTLHF	TGTGCCACCAGCAGAGGGGAAGGGACCCTCCACTTT
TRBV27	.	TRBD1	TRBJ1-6	CASKDRVDSPLHF	TGTGCCAGCAAGGACAGGGTCGATTCACCCCTCCACTTT
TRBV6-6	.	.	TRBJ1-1	CASSSPGTATNTEAFF	TGTGCCAGCAGTTCCCCGGGGACCGCTACGAACACTGAAGCTTTCTTT
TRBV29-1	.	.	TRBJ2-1	CSVEGASVWGNEQFF	TGCAGCGTTGAAGGGGCTAGCGTGTGGGGGAATGAGCAGTTCTTC
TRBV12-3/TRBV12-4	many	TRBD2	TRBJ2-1	CASSPRGSGGPNEQFF	TGTGCCAGCAGTCCCCGAGGTAGCGGGGGTCCAAATGAGCAGTTCTTC
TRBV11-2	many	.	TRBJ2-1	CASRGTGYGGKNEQFF	TGTGCCAGCAGGGGTACAGGGTACGGGGGAAAAAATGAGCAGTTCTTC
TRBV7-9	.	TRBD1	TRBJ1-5	CASSPGTGTQPQHF	TGTGCCAGCAGTCCTGGGACAGGGACGCAGCCCCAGCATTTT
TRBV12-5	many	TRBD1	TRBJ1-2	CASGYIPDGTVMPRPDGYTF	TGTGCTAGTGGTTACATACCAGACGGGACAGTGATGCCCCGACCAGATGGCTACACCTTC
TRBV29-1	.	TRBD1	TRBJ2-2	CSAATGGTGELFF	TGCAGCGCCGCGACAGGGGGCACCGGGGAGCTGTTTTTT
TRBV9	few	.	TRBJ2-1	CASSPGAFNEQFF	TGTGCCAGCAGCCCGGGGGCCTTCAATGAGCAGTTCTTC
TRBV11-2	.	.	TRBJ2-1	CASSLPGGEQFF	TGTGCCAGCAGCTTACCCGGGGGTGAGCAGTTCTTC